Shown below are 21 T cell receptor beta chains from a single sample sequenced in a study of shared clonotypes between healthy human individuals. Here immunoSEQ multiplex PCR was the method, and the copy in TCRdb shows in-frame clones only, minus some. This sample has 110,000 or so clones, with approximately 70% found just once. Sequences were obtained from memory CD8+ T cells sorted from blood. The subset here: CD45RO+ cells pooled with CCR7-negative TemRA cells. All receptors come from a woman aged 25-40 years in good health.

The chain links TRBV28 to TRBJ1-1, with 10 nucleotides matching TRBD1. CDR1 is MDHEN, CDR2 SYDVKM, per germline. J was trimmed by 3 bases and V by 10 bases; bases with no gene match: 8. This CDR3 is 14 amino acids long. The CDR3 DNA follows: TGTGCCACCTGGACAGGGGGAGAGGACACTGAAGCTTTCTTT. This gives the protein CATWTGGEDTEAFF.

This clone was recorded a few times. This chain uses TRBV7-8 with TRBJ1-2, with TRBD1 matching over 11 bases. This CDR3 contains 16 residues. Trimming removed 1 base from V and 2 bases from J; junction bases left unmatched: 3. From germline, CDR1 is SGHVS and CDR2 FQNEAQ. The DNA of the CDR3 is TGTGCCAGCAGCTTAGGGACAGGGGGCCTAAACTATGGCTACACCTTC. It specifies CASSLGTGGLNYGYTF. Together with reference TRBV7-8 and TRBJ1-2, the CDR3 gives the full variable domain: GAGVSQSPRYKVAKRGQDVALRCDPISGHVSLFWYQQALGQGPEFLTYFQNEAQLDKSGLPSDRFFAERPEGSVSTLKIQRTQQEDSAVYLCASSLGTGGLNYGYTFGSGTRLTVV.

The chain has TRBV4-2 and TRBJ2-7; maybe TRBD2 (5 bases). The germline V and J ends were trimmed by 0 bases and 6 bases, with 18 bases remaining between them. The germline V gene has CDR1 LGHNA and CDR2 YNFKEQ. This CDR3 region has 16 residues. CDR3 DNA sequence: TGTGCCAGCAGCCAAGATCCCCCTAGCCTATATGGCGAGCAGTACTTC. It translates to CASSQDPPSLYGEQYF.

The chain uses TRBV19 and TRBJ1-5; weak D call: TRBD1 (5 bases). CDR1 is LNHDA, CDR2 SQIVND, per germline (reference sequence). The CDR3 sequence is 20 residues long. The V gene lost 1 base and the J gene lost 2 bases, with 24 bases spanning the gap. The CDR3 coding sequence is TGTGCCAGTAGTATAGGACAGCTGGGAGCGGCGCTTTTGGGCAATCAGCCCCAGCATTTT. Its translation is CASSIGQLGAALLGNQPQHF.

This clone was seen repeatedly, ten times or more. The genes are TRBV11-2 and TRBJ2-7; D might be TRBD2 (5 bases). The germline V gene has CDR1 SGHAT and CDR2 FQNNGV. V was cut by 1 base and J by 6 bases, with 13 bases left in between. The CDR3 sequence is 14 residues long. CDR3 region: CASSLVLASTEQYF. In DNA, the CDR3 is TGTGCCAGCAGCTTAGTGTTGGCTAGCACCGAGCAGTACTTC.

This clone was seen only once. This chain links TRBV7-2 with TRBJ2-7; D not certain. In germline, CDR1 is SGHTA, CDR2 FQGNSA. V lost 5 bases to trimming and J lost 4 bases, with 15 bases between them. This CDR3 comprises 14 residues. This chain's CDR3 is CASSHVGESYEQYF. The DNA of the CDR3 is TGTGCCAGCAGCCACGTTGGGGAAAGTTACGAGCAGTACTTC.

The V call is TRBV7-2, the J call TRBJ2-5; no definite D call. V was pared by 1 base and J by 2 bases, with 17 bases between. The CDR3 contains 17 residues. Looked up from germline, CDR1 is SGHTA and CDR2 is FQGNSA. Written as DNA, the CDR3 is TGTGCCAGCAGCTTAGAGGAAGACGCAGTCAATCAAGAGACCCAGTACTTC. Translating it yields CASSLEEDAVNQETQYF.

The chain is built from TRBV11-2 and TRBJ1-2; weak D call: TRBD1 (5 bases). Trimming removed 5 bases from V and 4 bases from J, with 11 bases in between. CDR1 SGHAT and CDR2 FQNNGV come from the germline V gene. The CDR3 runs to 13 residues. The CDR3 loop is CASSPGTSYGYTF. CDR3 coding DNA: TGTGCCAGCAGCCCTGGGACCTCCTATGGCTACACCTTC.

The V and J genes are TRBV7-9 and TRBJ2-7; 7 nucleotides match TRBD1. This CDR3 region has 15 residues. Trimming removed 1 base from V and 3 bases from J; junction bases left unmatched: 6. Germline CDR1 SEHNR, CDR2 FQNEAQ (reference sequence). The CDR3 sequence: CASSLGQGAFYEQYF. For the CDR3, the DNA is TGTGCCAGCAGCTTAGGACAGGGAGCCTTCTACGAGCAGTACTTC.

The V call is TRBV6-5, the J call TRBJ1-1, with TRBD1 matching 8 bases. Trimming took 5 bases from V and 11 from J; bases not matched to a gene: 10. Germline loops: CDR1 MNHEY, CDR2 SVGAGI. This CDR3 comprises 13 residues. The CDR3 coding sequence is TGTGCCAGCAGTGAGACAGGGGATTTTGTTGCTTTCTTT. This codes for CASSETGDFVAFF.

This clone has more than one count but fewer than ten. The rearrangement links TRBV19 to TRBJ1-6, with D possibly matching TRBD1 (5 bases). V dropped 6 bases and J dropped 7 bases, with 13 bases sitting between them. Looked up from germline, CDR1 is LNHDA and CDR2 is SQIVND (reference sequence). The CDR3 totals 14 residues. This CDR3 reads CASRSTGTNSPLHF. CDR3 bases: TGTGCCAGTAGATCCACAGGAACAAATTCACCCCTCCACTTT.

This clone was found once. Here the CDR3 DNA reads TGTGCCAGCCGAACGGGAGGGGGATACAATGAGCAGTTCTTC. Its protein is CASRTGGGYNEQFF. The V call is TRBV25-1, the J call TRBJ2-1; 8 bases map to TRBD2. The germline V gene has CDR1 MGHDK and CDR2 SYGVNS. Trimming took 8 bases from V and 4 from J; bases not matched to a gene: 7. The CDR3 runs 14 residues.

The chain combines TRBV7-2 with TRBJ2-5; no clear D. The CDR3 contains 14 residues. Germline CDR1 and CDR2: SGHTA and FQGNSA. Trimming pared 5 bases from V and 4 bases from J, leaving 14 bases between. The CDR3 nucleotides read TGTGCCAGCAGCCCGTGGGGTGGCGGAGAGACCCAGTACTTC. Translation: CASSPWGGGETQYF.

The rearrangement links TRBV11-2 to TRBJ2-3; D unclear. This CDR3 has 15 residues. The V end was cut by 2 bases, the J end by 2 bases, with 11 bases between. From germline, CDR1 is SGHAT and CDR2 FQNNGV. The CDR3 DNA is TGTGCCAGCAGCTTAAGGCACGGCGTCACAGATACGCAGTATTTT. Translating gives CASSLRHGVTDTQYF.

This clone was counted a few times. The chain couples TRBV4-1 to TRBJ1-5, with no clear D. Trimming shortened V by 0 bases and J by 7 bases, and 10 bases separated the two germline ends. This CDR3 comprises 14 residues. CDR1 MGHRA and CDR2 YSYEKL come from the germline V gene. This chain's CDR3 is CASSQEEVGQPQHF. In nucleotides, the CDR3 is TGCGCCAGCAGCCAAGAGGAGGTGGGACAGCCCCAGCATTTT.

The chain joins TRBV11-2 to TRBJ2-5; the D gene is possibly TRBD1 (5 bases). CDR3 length: 13 residues. Germline CDR1 reads SGHAT; CDR2 reads FQNNGV. V shed 1 base and J shed 5 bases, with 8 bases lying between them. CDR3 region: CASSLGWGETQYF. Written as DNA, the CDR3 is TGTGCCAGCAGCTTAGGGTGGGGCGAGACCCAGTACTTC. Full variable domain (rest looked up from reference TRBV11-2 and TRBJ2-5): EAGVAQSPRYKIIEKRQSVAFWCNPISGHATLYWYQQILGQGPKLLIQFQNNGVVDDSQLPKDRFSAERLKGVDSTLKIQPAKLEDSAVYLCASSLGWGETQYFGPGTRLLVL.

This clone was observed a few times. The chain couples TRBV6-6 to TRBJ2-7; 8 bases align to TRBD2. The length of the CDR3 is 15 residues. Germline loops: CDR1 MNHNY, CDR2 SVGAGI (reference sequence). V gave up 4 bases and J gave up 4 bases; unmatched junction bases: 9. DNA of the CDR3: TGTGCCAGCAGTTTCCGGGTAGCGGGATTATACGAGCAGTACTTC. Translation gives CASSFRVAGLYEQYF.

In regard to this clone: At one end, the junction sequence differs from germline, possibly due to a read error. The rearrangement joins TRBV7-9 to TRBJ1-1; a weak D match, TRBD1 (6 bases). Germline V gives CDR1 SEHNR, CDR2 FQNEAQ (reference sequence). The length of the CDR3 is 14 residues. In DNA form, the CDR3 reads TGTGCCAGCAGTTTAGGGGGGAGAGGCACTGAAGCTTTCTTT. This codes for CASSLGGRGTEAFF.

The V gene is TRBV5-6, the J gene TRBJ2-7; TRBD2 might be the D (6 bases). In germline, CDR1 is SGHDT, CDR2 YYEEEE. The length of the CDR3 is 13 residues. V gave up 5 bases and J gave up 4 bases, with 13 bases separating them. CDR3 amino acids: CASSLGGTYEQYF. The DNA of the CDR3 is TGTGCCAGCAGTCTTGGGGGGACGTACGAGCAGTACTTC.

Here the CDR3 reads CASSPRDTDAYGYTF. CDR3 coding DNA: TGTGCCAGCAGCCCCCGGGACACCGACGCCTATGGCTACACCTTC. V is TRBV14 and J is TRBJ1-2; maybe TRBD1 (6 bases). Trimming shortened V by 4 bases and J by 4 bases, and 16 bases separated the two germline ends. CDR1 and CDR2 (germline): SGHDN, FVKESK. The CDR3 has 15 amino acids.

This sequence joins TRBV27 and TRBJ1-2, with 9 bases that match TRBD1. The trim removed 0 bases at V and 8 bases at J, leaving 13 bases unmatched. Germline-derived CDR1 and CDR2 are MNHEY and SMNVEV (reference sequence). The CDR3 is 17 residues long. CDR3 DNA sequence: TGTGCCAGCAGTTTATCGTTTAAGGGACAGGGACATAGGGGCTACACCTTC. This gives the protein CASSLSFKGQGHRGYTF.